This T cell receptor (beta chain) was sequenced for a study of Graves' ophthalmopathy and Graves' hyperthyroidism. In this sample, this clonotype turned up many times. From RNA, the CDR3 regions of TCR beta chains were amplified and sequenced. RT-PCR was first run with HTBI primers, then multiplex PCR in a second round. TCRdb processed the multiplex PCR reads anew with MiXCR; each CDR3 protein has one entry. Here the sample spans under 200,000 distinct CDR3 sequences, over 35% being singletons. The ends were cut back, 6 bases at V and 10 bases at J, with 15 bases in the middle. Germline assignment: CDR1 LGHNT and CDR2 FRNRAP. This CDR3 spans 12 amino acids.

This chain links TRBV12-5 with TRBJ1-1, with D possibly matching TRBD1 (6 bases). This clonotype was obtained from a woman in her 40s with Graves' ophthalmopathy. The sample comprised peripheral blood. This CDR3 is CASGLLGGTAFF. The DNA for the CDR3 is TGTGCTAGTGGACTACTCGGGGGCACAGCTTTCTTT.